This record concerns one TCR beta chain sequence. Its antigen is still unknown. The sample is drawn from a study of cytomegalovirus exposure and HLA in healthy donors. Study results and caveats: Some public TCRs appeared in many individuals, while most sequences were rare. A list of more than 150 TCR beta chains associated with cytomegalovirus was given. Subsequent analysis showed first-cohort TCR clusters tending to co-occur in approximately 120 validation repertoires.

The V gene's germline CDR1 is SGHTA and CDR2 FQGNSA. The ends lost 4 bases at V and 1 base at J; junction bases unmatched: 12. The CDR3 length is 18 residues. Measured with immunoSEQ multiplex PCR; TCRdb has only the in-frame clones, and not every one. The table shows 140,000 or so clones, with about 87% occurring only once. The sequencing input was PBMCs. This chain joins TRBV7-2 and TRBJ1-5; TRBD1 matches 8 bases. The origin of this receptor is a woman under 40 in good health and CMV-seropositive. CDR3 nucleotide sequence: TGTGCCAGCAGCTCACGGACAGGGAGGTGGACCAGCAATCAGCCCCAGCATTTT. Its protein product is CASSSRTGRWTSNQPQHF.